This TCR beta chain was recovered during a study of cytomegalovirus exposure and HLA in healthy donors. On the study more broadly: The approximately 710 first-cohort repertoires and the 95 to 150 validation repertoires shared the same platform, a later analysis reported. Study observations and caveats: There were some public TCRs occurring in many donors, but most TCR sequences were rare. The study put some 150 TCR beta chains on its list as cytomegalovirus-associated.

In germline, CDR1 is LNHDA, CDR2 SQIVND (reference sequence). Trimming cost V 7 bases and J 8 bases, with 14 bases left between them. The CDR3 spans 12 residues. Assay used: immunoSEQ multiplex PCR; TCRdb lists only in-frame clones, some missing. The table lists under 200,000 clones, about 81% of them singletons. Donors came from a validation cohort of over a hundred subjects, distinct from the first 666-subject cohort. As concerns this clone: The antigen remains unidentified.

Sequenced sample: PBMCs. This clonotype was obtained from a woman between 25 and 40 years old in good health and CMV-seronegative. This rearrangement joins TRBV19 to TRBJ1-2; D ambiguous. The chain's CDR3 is CASMRGGGGYTF. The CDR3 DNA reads TGTGCCAGTATGAGAGGCGGCGGGGGCTACACCTTC. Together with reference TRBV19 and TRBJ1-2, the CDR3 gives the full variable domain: DGGITQSPKYLFRKEGQNVTLSCEQNLNHDAMYWYRQDPGQGLRLIYYSQIVNDFQKGDIAEGYSVSREKKESFPLTVTSAQKNPTAFYLCASMRGGGGYTFGSGTRLTVV.